The rows below give T cell receptor beta chains drawn from one sample of a study of shared clonotypes between healthy human individuals. Only in-frame clones appear in the TCRdb table, and some are missing; sequencing was by immunoSEQ multiplex PCR. The sample shows more than 550,000 clones, 80% to 95% of them seen only once. Sequencing was performed on memory CD8+ T cells from PBMCs. These receptors all come from a man between 18 and 29 years old in good health. Some clones in this sample may be carry-over from other donors' samples. Each CDR3 is given with its conserved first and last residue. The order of the fields is V gene, J gene, D gene, clone size, CDR3 length, CDR3 DNA, CDR3 protein. D genes are given only for firm matches. The listing skips clone size in some rows; elsewhere it reads once, few, many or a size class.

TRBV5-6	TRBJ2-3	.	.	13	TGTGCCAGCAGCATAGGAGGCCGGGACCCGCAGTATTTT	CASSIGGRDPQYF
TRBV14	TRBJ1-4	.	.	16	TGTGCCAGCAGTGACCAGGCTCTTACAACTAATGAAAAACTGTTTTTT	CASSDQALTTNEKLFF
TRBV7-9	TRBJ2-1	TRBD2	.	16	TGTGCCAGCAGCTCGTCTAGCGGCGGAGCCTACAATGAGCAGTTCTTC	CASSSSSGGAYNEQFF
TRBV27	TRBJ2-7	.	.	15	TGTGCCAGCAGTTTATACGGGGGCTCCACCTACGAGCAGTACTTC	CASSLYGGSTYEQYF
TRBV6-4	TRBJ2-1	.	.	13	TGTGCCAGCAGTGACTCCCGGGGATCAGAGCAGTTCTTC	CASSDSRGSEQFF
TRBV28	TRBJ2-6	.	.	16	TGTGCCAGCAGTTCACTTATCCTCTCTGGGGCCAACGTCCTGACTTTC	CASSSLILSGANVLTF
TRBV4-1	TRBJ2-5	.	.	14	TGCGCCAGCAGCCAACCCTTGTGGAGTTTGGCCCAGTACTTC	CASSQPLWSLAQYF
TRBV27	TRBJ2-1	TRBD2	.	16	TGTGCCAGCAGTCCCACCGCGGGAGGGCCCTACAATGAGCAGTTCTTC	CASSPTAGGPYNEQFF
TRBV29-1	TRBJ2-1	TRBD1	once	15	TGCAGCGTTGGTTTTAGGGGGCACCGTTACAATGAGCAGTTCTTC	CSVGFRGHRYNEQFF
TRBV10-3	TRBJ2-3	TRBD2	.	14	TGTGCCATCAGTATTAGCGGGAGCTCAGATACGCAGTATTTT	CAISISGSSDTQYF
TRBV11-2	TRBJ2-7	.	few	11	TGTGCCAGCAGCTTAGTAAACGAGCAGTACTTC	CASSLVNEQYF
TRBV5-6	TRBJ1-1	.	.	13	TGTGCCAGCAGGGCGGGTCTGGACACTGAAGCTTTCTTT	CASRAGLDTEAFF
TRBV7-9	TRBJ2-3	.	once	15	TGTGCCAGCAGCTTAGAAGACAGGGGAGGGGATACGCAGTATTTT	CASSLEDRGGDTQYF
TRBV9	TRBJ2-6	.	.	16	TGTGCCAGCAGCCTTTCAGACATCTCTGGGGCCAACGTCCTGACTTTC	CASSLSDISGANVLTF
TRBV6-5	TRBJ2-5	TRBD1	.	15	TGTGCCAGCAGACTCGGCCGGACAGGACAAGAGACCCAGTACTTC	CASRLGRTGQETQYF
TRBV9	TRBJ2-1	TRBD2	.	15	TGTGCCAGCAGCGGCACCGGGACTAGGTACAATGAGCAGTTCTTC	CASSGTGTRYNEQFF
TRBV27	TRBJ1-4	.	once	15	TGTGCCAGCAGTTCCAAAACGGGACGGAATGAAAAACTGTTTTTT	CASSSKTGRNEKLFF
TRBV27	TRBJ2-3	.	.	16	TGTGCCAGCAGTTCCCTACCGGAGGGGAGCGCAGATACGCAGTATTTT	CASSSLPEGSADTQYF
TRBV18	TRBJ2-1	TRBD1	.	20	TGTGCCAGCTCCCTTACCCTCTGGGACAGGGATTCCGATCACTACAATGAGCAGTTCTTC	CASSLTLWDRDSDHYNEQFF
TRBV27	TRBJ1-5	.	.	14	TGTGCCAGCAGTTTTCAACAGGGCCTTCAGCCCCAGCATTTT	CASSFQQGLQPQHF
TRBV30	TRBJ2-7	.	.	14	TGTGCCTGGACCGTTAGGGGACTTTCTTACGAGCAGTACTTC	CAWTVRGLSYEQYF
TRBV2	TRBJ2-2	.	.	16	TGTGCCAGCACCCCACGGACGGTAACGAACACCGGGGAGCTGTTTTTT	CASTPRTVTNTGELFF
TRBV6-1	TRBJ2-7	.	.	11	TGTGCCAGCAGCCCGGGGGTCGAGCAGTACTTC	CASSPGVEQYF
TRBV4-3	TRBJ1-1	.	.	14	TGCGCCAGCAGCCCCAGAGGGGTGTTCACTGAAGCTTTCTTT	CASSPRGVFTEAFF
TRBV11-2	TRBJ2-7	.	.	11	TGTGCCAGCAGCTTAGTATACGAGCAGTACTTC	CASSLVYEQYF
TRBV5-5	TRBJ2-7	TRBD1	.	15	TGTGCCAGCAGCTTGGCCGGGACAGGGGGCTACGAGCAGTACTTC	CASSLAGTGGYEQYF
TRBV27	TRBJ2-1	.	.	15	TGTGCCAGCAGTTTCGGCAGGGGCGGATACAATGAGCAGTTCTTC	CASSFGRGGYNEQFF
TRBV9	TRBJ2-1	.	.	16	TGTGCCAGCAGCGTAGTGGAGGGGGTAAAGGAGCATGAGCAGTTCTTC	CASSVVEGVKEHEQFF
TRBV27	TRBJ2-7	.	.	14	TGTGCCAGCAGTTTCAGGGCGAGCTCCTACGAGCAGTACTTC	CASSFRASSYEQYF
TRBV6-6	TRBJ1-2	.	once	13	TGTGCCAGCAGTTATTTGTCGGGGCAGGGCTACACCTTC	CASSYLSGQGYTF
TRBV27	TRBJ2-7	TRBD2	few	15	TGTGCCAGCAGTTTTACGGCGGGAGGGCACTACGAGCAGTACTTC	CASSFTAGGHYEQYF
TRBV27	TRBJ2-1	TRBD2	.	16	TGTGCCAGCAGTTTATCACCTAGCGGGACCTACAATGAGCAGTTCTTC	CASSLSPSGTYNEQFF
TRBV10-3	TRBJ2-3	.	once	19	TGTGCCATCAGTGTCCCCGTAACAGGGCAATCCCCCTATACAGATACGCAGTATTTT	CAISVPVTGQSPYTDTQYF
TRBV15	TRBJ2-7	.	.	12	TGTGCCACCAGTCCTCGACCGGGCGAGCAGTACTTC	CATSPRPGEQYF
TRBV6-5	TRBJ2-1	.	.	14	TGTGCCAGCAGTTACCCCGGGTCCTACAATGAGCAGTTCTTC	CASSYPGSYNEQFF
TRBV9	TRBJ1-1	TRBD1	.	15	TGTGCCAGCAGCGTGGCCGGGACAGGGGCTGCTGAAGCTTTCTTT	CASSVAGTGAAEAFF
TRBV5-1	TRBJ2-7	TRBD2	.	15	TGCGCCAGCAGCCCGGACCCTAGCGGAGGCTACGAGCAGTACTTC	CASSPDPSGGYEQYF
TRBV11-3	TRBJ2-3	.	.	13	TGTGCCAGCAGCTTAGGGGGCACAGATACGCAGTATTTT	CASSLGGTDTQYF
TRBV11-2	TRBJ1-2	TRBD1	.	15	TGTGCCAGCAGCCCCTGGACAGGGGTAAACTATGGCTACACCTTC	CASSPWTGVNYGYTF
TRBV11-2	TRBJ1-1	.	.	14	TGTGCCAGCAGCTTAGCCGGGTCGAGAACTGAAGCTTTCTTT	CASSLAGSRTEAFF
TRBV4-1	TRBJ2-7	.	few	13	TGCGCCAGCAGCCAAGGGGGGGCCTACGAGCAGTACTTC	CASSQGGAYEQYF
TRBV9	TRBJ1-1	.	.	15	TGTGCCAGCAGCGACCGCGGAGGGTGGAACACTGAAGCTTTCTTT	CASSDRGGWNTEAFF
TRBV5-4	TRBJ2-1	TRBD2	.	17	TGTGCCAGCAGCCCGGGACTAGCGGAATATTCCTACAATGAGCAGTTCTTC	CASSPGLAEYSYNEQFF
TRBV7-9	TRBJ1-5	.	.	15	TGTGCCAGCAGCCAAACCGGGACTTCGGATCAGCCCCAGCATTTT	CASSQTGTSDQPQHF
TRBV4-3	TRBJ2-7	TRBD1	.	15	TGCGCCAGCAGCCAAGATCGGACAGGGTCGTACGAGCAGTACTTC	CASSQDRTGSYEQYF
TRBV27	TRBJ1-4	.	.	15	TGTGCCAGCAGTTCAGGACAGAGACCTAATGAAAAACTGTTTTTT	CASSSGQRPNEKLFF
TRBV19	TRBJ1-5	TRBD1	.	17	TGTGCCAGTAGTATTTACCCCAGGGGGGGTAGCAATCAGCCCCAGCATTTT	CASSIYPRGGSNQPQHF
TRBV27	TRBJ2-4	.	.	13	TGTGCCAGCAGTGCCGGGACAACAAACATTCAGTACTTC	CASSAGTTNIQYF
TRBV9	TRBJ2-7	TRBD2	.	15	TGTGCCAGCAGCCTGACTAGCGGGAGGGCAAACGAGCAGTACTTC	CASSLTSGRANEQYF
TRBV7-9	TRBJ2-7	.	.	14	TGTGCCAGCAGCCCTTGGGACCGCTCCTACGAGCAGTACTTC	CASSPWDRSYEQYF
TRBV5-4	TRBJ2-1	.	.	11	TGTGCCAGCAGTTATAGCGGCGAGCTGTTCTTC	CASSYSGELFF
TRBV7-2	TRBJ2-5	.	.	16	TGTGCCAGCAGCTTGGTGGAGAACCGAGTGAGTGTGGGCCAGTACTTC	CASSLVENRVSVGQYF
TRBV27	TRBJ2-2	TRBD1	.	16	TGTGCCAGCAGTACCGGGACAGGGACGAACACCGGGGAGCTGTTTTTT	CASSTGTGTNTGELFF
TRBV5-4	TRBJ2-2	TRBD2	.	16	TGTGCCAGCAGCTTGGGACTAGCGGGAGACACCGGGGAGCTGTTTTTT	CASSLGLAGDTGELFF